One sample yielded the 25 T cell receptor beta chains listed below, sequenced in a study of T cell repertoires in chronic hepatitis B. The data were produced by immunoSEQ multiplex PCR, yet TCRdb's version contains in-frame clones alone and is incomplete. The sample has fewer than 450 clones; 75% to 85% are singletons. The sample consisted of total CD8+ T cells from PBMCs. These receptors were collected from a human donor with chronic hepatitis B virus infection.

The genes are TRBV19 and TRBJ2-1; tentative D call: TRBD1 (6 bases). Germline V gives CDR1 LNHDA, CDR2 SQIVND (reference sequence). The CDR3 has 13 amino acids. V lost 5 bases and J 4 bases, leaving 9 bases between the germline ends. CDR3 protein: CASSLDSYNEQFF. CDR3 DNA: TGTGCCAGTAGTTTGGACAGTTACAATGAGCAGTTCTTC.

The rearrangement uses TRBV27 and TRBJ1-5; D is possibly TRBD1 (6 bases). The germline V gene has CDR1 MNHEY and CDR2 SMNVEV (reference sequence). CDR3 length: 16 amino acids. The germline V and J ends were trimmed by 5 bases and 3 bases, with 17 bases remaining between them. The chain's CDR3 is CASSPTADRPNQPQHF. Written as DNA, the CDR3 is TGTGCCAGCAGTCCGACCGCGGACAGACCCAATCAGCCCCAGCATTTT.

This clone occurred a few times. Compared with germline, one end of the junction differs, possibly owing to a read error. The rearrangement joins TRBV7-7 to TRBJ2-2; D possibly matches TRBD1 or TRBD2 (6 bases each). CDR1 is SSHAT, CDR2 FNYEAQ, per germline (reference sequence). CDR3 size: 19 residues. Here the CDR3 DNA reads TGTGCTAGCAGCTTAGTTTTTCTCGGTAGGGGGGCTGACACCGGGGAGCTGTTTTTT. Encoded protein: CASSLVFLGRGADTGELFF. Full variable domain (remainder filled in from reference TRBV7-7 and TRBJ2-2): GAGVSQSPRYKVTKRGQDVTLRCDPISSHATLYWYQQALGQGPEFLTYFNYEAQPDKSGLPSDRFSAERPEGSISTLTIQRTEQRDSAMYRCASSLVFLGRGADTGELFFGEGSRLTVL.

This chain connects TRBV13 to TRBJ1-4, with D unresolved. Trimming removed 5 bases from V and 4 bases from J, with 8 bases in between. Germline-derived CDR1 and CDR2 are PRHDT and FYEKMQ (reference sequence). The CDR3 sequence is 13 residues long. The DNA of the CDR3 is TGTGCCAGCAGCGAAGGGCTTAATGAAAAACTGTTTTTT. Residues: CASSEGLNEKLFF.

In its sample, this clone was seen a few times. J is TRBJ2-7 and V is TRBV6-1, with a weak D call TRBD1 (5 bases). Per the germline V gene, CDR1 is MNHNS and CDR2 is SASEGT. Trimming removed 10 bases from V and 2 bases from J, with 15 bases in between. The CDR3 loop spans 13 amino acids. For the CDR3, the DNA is TGTGCCACCACGTGGGGCGGCGCCTACGAGCAGTACTTC. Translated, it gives CATTWGGAYEQYF.

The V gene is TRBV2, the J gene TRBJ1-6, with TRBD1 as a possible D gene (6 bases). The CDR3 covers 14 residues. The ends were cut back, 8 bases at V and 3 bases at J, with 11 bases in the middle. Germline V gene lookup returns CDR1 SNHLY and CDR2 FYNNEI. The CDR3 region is CASLGQFYNSPLHF. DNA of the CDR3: TGTGCCAGCCTCGGACAGTTCTATAATTCACCCCTCCACTTT.

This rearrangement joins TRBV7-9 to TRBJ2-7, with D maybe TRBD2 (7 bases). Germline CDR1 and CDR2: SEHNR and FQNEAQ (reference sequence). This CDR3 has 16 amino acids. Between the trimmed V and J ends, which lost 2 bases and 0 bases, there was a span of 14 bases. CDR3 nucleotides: TGTGCCAGCAGCTTAACGTCGCGGGGGCACTCCTACGAGCAGTACTTC. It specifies CASSLTSRGHSYEQYF.

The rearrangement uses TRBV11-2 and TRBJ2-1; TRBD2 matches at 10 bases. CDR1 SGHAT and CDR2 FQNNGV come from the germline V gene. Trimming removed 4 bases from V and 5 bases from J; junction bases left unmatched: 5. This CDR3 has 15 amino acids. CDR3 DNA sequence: TGTGCCAGCAGCTCCACTAGCGGGAAAAACAATGAGCAGTTCTTC. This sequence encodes CASSSTSGKNNEQFF.

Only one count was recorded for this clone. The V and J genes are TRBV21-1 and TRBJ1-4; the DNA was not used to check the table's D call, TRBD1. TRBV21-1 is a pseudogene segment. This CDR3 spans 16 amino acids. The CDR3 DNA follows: TGTGCCAGCAGCTCCCAAAGGACAGTCGGGAATGAAAAACTGTTTTTT. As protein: CASSSQRTVGNEKLFF.

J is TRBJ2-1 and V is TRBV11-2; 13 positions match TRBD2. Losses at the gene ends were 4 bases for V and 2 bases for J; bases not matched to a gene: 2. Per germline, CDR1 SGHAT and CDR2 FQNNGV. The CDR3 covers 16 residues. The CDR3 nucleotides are TGTGCCAGCAGCTATGGGACTAGCGGGACCTACAATGAGCAGTTCTTC. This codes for CASSYGTSGTYNEQFF.

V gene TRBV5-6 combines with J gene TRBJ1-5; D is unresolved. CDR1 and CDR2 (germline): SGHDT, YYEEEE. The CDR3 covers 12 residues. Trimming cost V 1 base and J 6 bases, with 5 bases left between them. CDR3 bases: TGTGCCAGCAGCTTGCGTCCTCAGCCCCAGCATTTT. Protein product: CASSLRPQPQHF.

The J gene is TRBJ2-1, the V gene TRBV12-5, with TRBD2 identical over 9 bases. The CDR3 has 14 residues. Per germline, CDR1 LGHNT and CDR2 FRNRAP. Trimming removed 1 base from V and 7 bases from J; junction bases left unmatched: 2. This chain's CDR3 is CASGLGAGGNEQFF. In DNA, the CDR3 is TGTGCTAGTGGTTTGGGAGCGGGAGGTAATGAGCAGTTCTTC.

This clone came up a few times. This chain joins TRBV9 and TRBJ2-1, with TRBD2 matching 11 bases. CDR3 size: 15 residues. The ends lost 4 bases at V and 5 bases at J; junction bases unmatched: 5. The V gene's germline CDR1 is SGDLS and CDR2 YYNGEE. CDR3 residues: CASSPTSGGHNEQFF. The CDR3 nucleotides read TGTGCCAGCAGCCCTACTAGCGGGGGACACAATGAGCAGTTCTTC.

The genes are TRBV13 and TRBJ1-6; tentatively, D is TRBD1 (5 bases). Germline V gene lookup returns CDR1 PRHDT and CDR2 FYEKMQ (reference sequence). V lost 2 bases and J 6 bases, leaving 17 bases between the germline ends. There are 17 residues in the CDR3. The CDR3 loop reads CASSLKSGGSINSPLHF. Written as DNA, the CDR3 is TGTGCCAGCAGCTTAAAGAGTGGGGGAAGTATTAATTCACCCCTCCACTTT.

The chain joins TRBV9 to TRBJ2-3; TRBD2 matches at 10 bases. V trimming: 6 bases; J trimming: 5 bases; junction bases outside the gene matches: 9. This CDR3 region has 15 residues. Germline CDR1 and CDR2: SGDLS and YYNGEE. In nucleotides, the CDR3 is TGTGCCAGCACTGGGAGCGGGGGGGCCGGAGATACGCAGTATTTT. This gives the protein CASTGSGGAGDTQYF.

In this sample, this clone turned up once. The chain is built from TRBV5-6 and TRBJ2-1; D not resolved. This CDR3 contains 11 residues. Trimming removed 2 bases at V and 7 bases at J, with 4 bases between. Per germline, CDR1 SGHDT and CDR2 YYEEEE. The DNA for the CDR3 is TGTGCCAGCAGCTTAGGAAATGAGCAGTTCTTC. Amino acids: CASSLGNEQFF.

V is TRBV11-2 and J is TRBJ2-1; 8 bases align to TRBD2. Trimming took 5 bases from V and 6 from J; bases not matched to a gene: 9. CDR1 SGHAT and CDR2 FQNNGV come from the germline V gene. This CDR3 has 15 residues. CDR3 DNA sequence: TGTGCCAGCAGCGCAATAGCGGGAAAAGGCAATGAGCAGTTCTTC. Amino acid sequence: CASSAIAGKGNEQFF.

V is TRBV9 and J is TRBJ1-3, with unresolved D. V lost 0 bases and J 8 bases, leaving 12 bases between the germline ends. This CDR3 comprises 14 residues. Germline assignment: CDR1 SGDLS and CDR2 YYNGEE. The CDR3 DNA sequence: TGTGCCAGCAGCGTAGAAGGCAGGTGGGACACCATATATTTT. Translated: CASSVEGRWDTIYF. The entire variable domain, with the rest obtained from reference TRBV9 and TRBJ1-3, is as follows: DSGVTQTPKHLITATGQRVTLRCSPRSGDLSVYWYQQSLDQGLQFLIQYYNGEERAKGNILERFSAQQFPDLHSELNLSSLELGDSALYFCASSVEGRWDTIYFGEGSWLTVV.

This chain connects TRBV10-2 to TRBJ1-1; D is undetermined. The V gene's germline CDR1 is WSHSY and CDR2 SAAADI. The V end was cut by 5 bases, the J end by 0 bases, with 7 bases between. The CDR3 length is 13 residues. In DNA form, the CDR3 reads TGCGCCAGCAGTAAGACTATGAACACTGAAGCTTTCTTT. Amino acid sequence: CASSKTMNTEAFF.

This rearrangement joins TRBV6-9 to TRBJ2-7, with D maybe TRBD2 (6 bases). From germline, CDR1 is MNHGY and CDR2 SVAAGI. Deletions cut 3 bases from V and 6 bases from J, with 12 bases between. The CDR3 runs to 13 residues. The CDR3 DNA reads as TGTGCCAGCAGTTACGGGCCGACTAGCGAGCAGTACTTC. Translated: CASSYGPTSEQYF.

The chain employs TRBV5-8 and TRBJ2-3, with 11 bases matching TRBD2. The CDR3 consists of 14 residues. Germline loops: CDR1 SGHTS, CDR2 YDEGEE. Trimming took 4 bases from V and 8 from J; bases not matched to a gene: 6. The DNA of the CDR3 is TGTGCCAGCAGCCTTAGCGGGGGGGCCGGTACGCAGTATTTT. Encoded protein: CASSLSGGAGTQYF.

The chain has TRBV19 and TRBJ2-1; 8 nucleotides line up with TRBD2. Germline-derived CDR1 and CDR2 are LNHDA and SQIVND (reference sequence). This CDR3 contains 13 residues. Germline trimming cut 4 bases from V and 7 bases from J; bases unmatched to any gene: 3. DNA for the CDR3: TGTGCCAGTAGTACGGGACTAGTTAATGAGCAGTTCTTC. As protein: CASSTGLVNEQFF.

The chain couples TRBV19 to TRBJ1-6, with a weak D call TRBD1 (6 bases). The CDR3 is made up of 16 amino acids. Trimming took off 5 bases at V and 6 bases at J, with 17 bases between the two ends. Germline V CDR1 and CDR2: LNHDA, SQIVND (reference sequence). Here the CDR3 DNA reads TGTGCCAGTAGTCCTCCAGGAACAGGGCGTAATTCACCCCTCCACTTT. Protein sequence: CASSPPGTGRNSPLHF.

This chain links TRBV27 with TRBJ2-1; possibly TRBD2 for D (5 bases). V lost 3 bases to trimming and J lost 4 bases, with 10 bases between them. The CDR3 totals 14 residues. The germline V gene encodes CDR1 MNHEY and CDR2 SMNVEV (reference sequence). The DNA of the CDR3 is TGTGCCAGCAGTTTTAACCGGGATTACAATGAGCAGTTCTTC. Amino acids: CASSFNRDYNEQFF.

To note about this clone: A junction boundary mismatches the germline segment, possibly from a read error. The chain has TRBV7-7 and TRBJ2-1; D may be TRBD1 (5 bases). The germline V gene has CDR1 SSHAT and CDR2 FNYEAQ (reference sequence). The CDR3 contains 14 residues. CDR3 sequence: CASSLDSSYNEQFF. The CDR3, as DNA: TGTGCTAGCAGCTTAGACAGCTCCTACAATGAGCAGTTCTTC.